Shown below are 21 T cell receptor beta chains from a single sample sequenced in a study of response to subunit inactivated influenza vaccine. Using its own MiXCR run on the RT-PCR reads, TCRdb lists one record per CDR3 protein. The profile shows around 200,000 distinct CDR3 sequences, around 9% of them singletons. The material sequenced was non-naive T cells sorted from PBMCs, taken on the day of vaccination. The receptors come from a man aged 50-59 years who received an inactivated influenza vaccine.

This clonotype showed up many times. This rearrangement joins TRBV28 to TRBJ2-5, with TRBD2 as a possible D gene (5 bases). CDR1 is MDHEN, CDR2 SYDVKM, per germline. V shed 5 bases and J shed 4 bases, with 17 bases lying between them. The CDR3 spans 15 residues. CDR3 protein: CASSDARAGLETQYF. CDR3 DNA: TGTGCCAGCAGTGACGCCCGGGCGGGCCTAGAGACCCAGTACTTC.

The J gene is TRBJ1-2, the V gene TRBV29-1, with TRBD1 identical over 7 bases. With V trimmed by 3 bases and J by 5 bases, 6 bases remained unmatched. This CDR3 is 13 amino acids long. Germline assignment: CDR1 SQVTM and CDR2 ANQGSEA. CDR3 region: CSVDGRGQYGYTF. DNA of the CDR3: TGCAGCGTTGATGGGAGGGGGCAGTATGGCTACACCTTC.

This clonotype was found a few times. V usage is TRBV2 and J usage is TRBJ1-1; maybe TRBD1 (5 bases). Germline CDR1 reads SNHLY; CDR2 reads FYNNEI. Trimming pared 5 bases from V and 5 bases from J, leaving 9 bases between. The CDR3 has 12 residues. DNA of the CDR3: TGTGCCAGCAGTCCCGGGGCGACTGAAGCTTTCTTT. This codes for CASSPGATEAFF.

The rearrangement links TRBV12-3 or TRBV12-4 to TRBJ1-1; D unclear. V gave up 1 base and J gave up 4 bases, with 10 bases separating them. The CDR3 extends over 14 amino acids. In DNA, the CDR3 is TGTGCCAGCAGTTTAGGTGGGTTGGGCACTGAAGCTTTCTTT. Translating gives CASSLGGLGTEAFF.

In its sample, this clonotype was seen many times. The chain carries TRBV5-1 and TRBJ2-7; 12 bases match TRBD1. The ends lost 2 bases at V and 5 bases at J; junction bases unmatched: 2. The germline V gene has CDR1 SGHRS and CDR2 YFSETQ. There are 14 residues in the CDR3. The CDR3 DNA reads as TGCGCCAGCAGCTTCGGGACAGGGGGCCACGAGCAGTACTTC. This gives the protein CASSFGTGGHEQYF.

The chain uses TRBV3-1 and TRBJ1-1; no definite D call. The CDR3 totals 14 residues. Per the germline V gene, CDR1 is LGHDT and CDR2 is YNNKEL (reference sequence). Trimming left V 3 bases short and J 4 bases short, with 12 bases between. Here the CDR3 reads CASSHIGRSTEAFF. The CDR3 DNA sequence: TGTGCCAGCAGCCATATTGGTCGTTCCACTGAAGCTTTCTTT.

This clonotype came up many times. The chain couples TRBV11-2 to TRBJ2-3, with unresolved D. From germline, CDR1 is SGHAT and CDR2 FQNNGV. V lost 3 bases and J lost 6, with 10 bases in between. The CDR3 is 13 amino acids. CDR3 loop: CASSFVRLDTQYF. As DNA, the CDR3 is TGTGCCAGCAGCTTTGTTAGACTGGATACGCAGTATTTT.

This clonotype has ten or more counts. J is TRBJ2-1 and V is TRBV20-1, with 7 positions matching TRBD1. Germline lookup yields CDR1 DFQATT and CDR2 SNEGSKA (reference sequence). The junction had 12 bases not matched to a gene; V was cut back by 3 bases and J by 1 base. CDR3 size: 17 residues. DNA of the CDR3: TGCAGTGCTAGGGGGAGAAGACAGGGTCGATCCTACAATGAGCAGTTCTTC. Translated: CSARGRRQGRSYNEQFF.

The rearrangement links TRBV5-1 to TRBJ1-6; TRBD1 is a possible D gene (5 bases). V lost 0 bases to trimming and J lost 0 bases, with 13 bases between them. Germline V gives CDR1 SGHRS, CDR2 YFSETQ. The CDR3 covers 18 residues. Here the CDR3 reads CASSLVGVMSSYNSPLHF. DNA of the CDR3: TGCGCCAGCAGCTTGGTGGGGGTTATGAGCTCCTATAATTCACCCCTCCACTTT.

This clonotype was picked up one time. This chain links TRBV20-1 with TRBJ2-3, with 7 bases fitting TRBD2. From germline, CDR1 is DFQATT and CDR2 SNEGSKA (reference sequence). The CDR3 is 15 residues long. The junction had 10 bases not matched to a gene; V was cut back by 1 base and J by 6 bases. The CDR3 region is CSARVGAGFGDTQYF. The CDR3 DNA is TGCAGTGCTAGAGTTGGAGCGGGGTTCGGGGATACGCAGTATTTT.

Ten or more counts support this clonotype. The chain employs TRBV9 and TRBJ1-2; D remains unclear. Germline loops: CDR1 SGDLS, CDR2 YYNGEE. The V end lost 4 bases, the J end lost 8 bases, and 12 bases lay between the germline ends. CDR3 length equals 12 residues. CDR3 region: CASSPGSWGYTF. As DNA, the CDR3 is TGTGCCAGCAGCCCCGGTTCTTGGGGCTACACCTTC.

V usage is TRBV27 and J usage is TRBJ2-2; D is perhaps TRBD2 (5 bases). Trimming stripped 8 bases from V and 1 base from J, with 8 bases between. Germline V CDR1 and CDR2: MNHEY, SMNVEV (reference sequence). This CDR3 has 13 amino acids. The CDR3 is CASWTRNTGELFF. CDR3 DNA sequence: TGTGCCAGCTGGACTCGGAACACCGGGGAGCTGTTTTTT.

V gene TRBV2 combines with J gene TRBJ1-1, with D possibly being TRBD1 (6 bases). Germline V gives CDR1 SNHLY, CDR2 FYNNEI. This CDR3 is built from 13 residues. V dropped 8 bases and J dropped 4 bases, with 14 bases sitting between them. CDR3 protein: CASSTGRVTEAFF. The CDR3 bases are TGTGCCAGCTCCACAGGGAGAGTCACTGAAGCTTTCTTT.

This clonotype was seen only a few times. The V call is TRBV7-2, the J call TRBJ2-3; no clear D. From germline, CDR1 is SGHTA and CDR2 FQGNSA. The CDR3 is made up of 15 amino acids. Trimming left V 5 bases short and J 1 base short, with 13 bases between. The CDR3: CASSQQMRRTDTQYF. In nucleotides, the CDR3 is TGTGCCAGCAGCCAACAGATGCGTCGCACAGATACGCAGTATTTT.

This clonotype turned up a few times. The chain combines TRBV4-1 with TRBJ2-4; 14 nucleotides align to TRBD2. The CDR3 contains 19 residues. The trim removed 4 bases at V and 0 bases at J, leaving 8 bases unmatched. Germline CDR1 is MGHRA and CDR2 is YSYEKL. The CDR3 region has the DNA TGCGCCAGCAGCCCGGGACTAGCGGGAGTCTGGTTAGCCAAAAACATTCAGTACTTC. Translated: CASSPGLAGVWLAKNIQYF.

CDR3 nucleotides: TGCAGTGCAACCCCGCCGCGGGGGTCCAATGAGCAGTTCTTC. Translation gives CSATPPRGSNEQFF. The chain joins TRBV20-1 to TRBJ2-1; 7 nucleotides match TRBD2. The trim removed 6 bases at V and 6 bases at J, leaving 11 bases unmatched. This CDR3 comprises 14 residues. Germline V gene sequence: CDR1 DFQATT, CDR2 SNEGSKA (reference sequence).

This clonotype was detected many times. The V gene is TRBV7-8, the J gene TRBJ2-2; 10 bases map to TRBD1. The germline V gene encodes CDR1 SGHVS and CDR2 FQNEAQ. V lost 5 bases and J lost 4; bases outside the gene matches: 10. The CDR3 is 17 residues long. CDR3 sequence reads: CASSPTGQGWATGELFF. The CDR3 coding sequence is TGTGCCAGCAGCCCAACGGGACAGGGGTGGGCCACCGGGGAGCTGTTTTTT.

This clonotype was detected a few times. The J gene is TRBJ1-5, the V gene TRBV6-2 or TRBV6-3; D may be TRBD1 (5 bases). Germline V gene data show CDR1 as MNHEY and CDR2 as SVGEGT. V lost 2 bases and J 2 bases, leaving 19 bases between the germline ends. This CDR3 region has 18 residues. The chain's CDR3 is CASSYARYGGGGNQPQHF. Here the CDR3 DNA reads TGTGCCAGCAGTTACGCCCGATATGGAGGAGGGGGCAATCAGCCCCAGCATTTT.

This clonotype turned up a few times. The gene calls are TRBV19 and TRBJ2-2; 8 bases match TRBD1. This CDR3 spans 14 amino acids. CDR1 is LNHDA, CDR2 SQIVND, per germline (reference sequence). J was trimmed by 4 bases and V by 8 bases; bases with no gene match: 6. In DNA form, the CDR3 reads TGTGCCAGTTCGGACAGGGTTGGCACCGGGGAGCTGTTTTTT. It translates to CASSDRVGTGELFF.

V gene TRBV29-1 combines with J gene TRBJ2-1; D is undetermined. V lost 4 bases and J 4 bases, leaving 11 bases between the germline ends. Germline V lookup: CDR1 SQVTM, CDR2 ANQGSEA. This CDR3 has 13 amino acids. CDR3 bases: TGCAGCGTTGTACAGCTTCAGTACAATGAGCAGTTCTTC. Amino acid sequence: CSVVQLQYNEQFF.

This clonotype was recorded many times. The chain combines TRBV12-3 or TRBV12-4 with TRBJ1-3; 9 bases agree with TRBD1. V lost 6 bases, J lost 0 bases, and 6 bases stayed unmatched. The CDR3 length is 16 residues. This chain's CDR3 is CASRGGQGFSGNTIYF. CDR3 in DNA: TGTGCCAGCAGGGGCGGACAGGGGTTCTCTGGAAACACCATATATTTT.